This entry describes one T cell receptor (beta chain). As yet, its antigen is unknown. This specimen comes from a study of beta chain features in type 1 diabetes. General study results and limits: Shorter TCRB CDR3s, moderately but significantly so, were found in Type 1 diabetes patients in all four CD4+ subsets. Any HLA effect on TCRB rearrangement was left unresolved by small sub-analyses. Any PCR bias toward short templates would affect both groups alike.

The sequenced template was cDNA made from the entire isolated RNA. Naive, central memory and regulatory T cell samples averaged roughly 3.6 million reads. Sequencing used immunoSEQ multiplex PCR; TCRdb keeps in-frame clones, though not all of them. Seen here are over 600,000 clones, over 10% observed once, and the top ten hold about 0.11%. Germline trimming cut 1 base from V and 4 bases from J; bases unmatched to any gene: 4. The CDR3 has 16 residues. CDR1 and CDR2 from the germline V gene are SGDLS and YYNGEE. The sample comprised naive CD4+ T cells from blood. The TCR originated in a man aged 25-45 years with type 1 diabetes. This rearrangement joins TRBV9 to TRBJ2-3; TRBD2 matches 12 bases. CDR3 coding DNA: TGTGCCAGCAGCGTATTGTCTAGCGGGGGGGCAGATACGCAGTATTTT. Its translation: CASSVLSSGGADTQYF.